This TCR beta chain is from a study of blood T cell repertoires in COVID-19. Authors' processing steps: Using reference gene primer amplification, nucleated cell counts were estimated. Assay: immunoSEQ multiplex PCR; the TCRdb copy retains only in-frame clones and omits some. The D gene and trimming were derived from the DNA, and the V and J assignments and clone size from that table. The sample lists about 76,000 clones; approximately 85% were seen once. This clone was counted once. From germline, CDR1 is SGHRS and CDR2 YFSETQ. V dropped 4 bases and J dropped 3 bases, with 19 bases sitting between them. The CDR3 covers 17 residues.

The gene calls are TRBV5-1 and TRBJ2-2; a weak D match, TRBD2 (5 bases). Sequenced material: peripheral blood. The clonotype comes from a man aged 60-69 years with COVID-19, enrolled during active disease. CDR3 amino acids: CASSLGPPGGDTGELFF. The DNA of the CDR3 is TGCGCCAGCAGCCTGGGCCCACCAGGAGGTGACACCGGGGAGCTGTTTTTT.